This T cell receptor beta chain was captured in a study of OX40 agonist ivuxolimab in advanced cancers. At the level of the study: The drug used for patients, ivuxolimab, was an agonistic anti-OX40 (CD134) antibody. The diagnoses of dose-escalation patients were hepatocellular carcinoma, melanoma, renal cell or head and neck cancer. From 23 to 79 years was the age range, with a mean of about 56 years, and nearly 85% were male.

As for this clone: Its antigen is not known.

Study-level results: Normalized T-cell clonal expansion was also low in a subset of nonresponders.

The V and J ends lost 4 bases and 2 bases, in that order; junction bases with no gene match: 10. The CDR3 length is 16 residues. Germline CDR1 and CDR2: MNHEY and SVGAGI. The table came from immunoSEQ multiplex PCR; TCRdb's copy has only in-frame clones and leaves some out. Among tens of thousands of clones listed, 70% to 90% were seen once. This receptor was identified in an adult with an advanced solid tumor such as melanoma, head and neck, liver or kidney cancer. Sequences were derived from CD4+ or CD8+ T cells sorted from blood, sampled in a trial of the OX40 agonist ivuxolimab. J is TRBJ2-7 and V is TRBV6-5; 8 bases align to TRBD1. This CDR3 is CASSLLPGQGPYEQYF. The CDR3, as DNA: TGTGCCAGCAGTTTATTACCAGGACAGGGCCCCTACGAGCAGTACTTC.